There are a few counts of the clone carrying this TCR beta chain. Its antigen is not identified. CDR3 length: 17 residues. Germline V gene data show CDR1 as MNHEY and CDR2 as SMNVEV (reference sequence). The ends lost 6 bases at V and 8 bases at J; junction bases unmatched: 10. This entry is derived from a study of T-cell memory formation after mild COVID-19. Study context: The study found TCR clusters largely donor specific.

Sample barcodes and UMIs were carried by the TCR alpha and TCR beta cDNA libraries that 5'RACE generated with constant-segment primers. TCRdb recomputed calls from the 5' RACE reads with MiXCR, one row per CDR3 protein. The repertoire holds about half a million distinct CDR3 sequences, with 15% to 20% as singletons. General study findings and limits: That cross-reactive memory joined was suggested by some responding clones appearing in pre-infection memory. Day 15 to 85 contracting clones showed balanced CD4/CD8; later expanders leaned CD4+.

Input material: PBMCs or a T cell subset sorted from them (not recorded which). The chain recombines TRBV27 with TRBJ2-1, with 16 positions matching TRBD2. This sequence originates from an adult woman who had mild COVID-19 (a few samples of this study predate the infection). Cell type and time point are not known. CDR3 residues: CASRPGTSGGARDEQFF. For the CDR3, the DNA is TGTGCCAGCAGGCCCGGGACTAGCGGGGGGGCCAGGGATGAGCAGTTCTTC.